The 13 T cell receptor beta chains listed next were all sequenced from one sample in a study of CD8 T cells in Susac syndrome. The RNA input was roughly 0.5 to 1 ug, and it was reverse transcribed with random hexamers. TCRdb re-called the immunoSEQ multiplex PCR reads with MiXCR, one entry per CDR3 protein. The data hold roughly 200,000 distinct CDR3 sequences, with about 94% observed a single time. The specimen was CD4+ T cells from PBMCs. These TCRs come from a human donor with Susac syndrome.

The genes are TRBV12-3 or TRBV12-4 and TRBJ2-1; TRBD1 agrees at 11 bases. The CDR3 totals 13 residues. The V and J ends lost 6 bases and 7 bases, in that order; junction bases with no gene match: 2. The CDR3 region has the DNA TGTGCCAGCAGCGGACAGGGGGCAAATGAGCAGTTCTTC. This translates into CASSGQGANEQFF.

The chain uses TRBV9 and TRBJ2-6; no clear D gene. Germline values: CDR1 SGDLS, CDR2 YYNGEE. V was cut by 0 bases and J by 4 bases, with 17 bases left in between. The CDR3 runs 18 residues. The DNA for the CDR3 is TGTGCCAGCAGCGTAGCGGCGGCACCCCTGGGGGGGGCCAACGTCCTGACTTTC. It yields the protein CASSVAAAPLGGANVLTF.

The chain uses TRBV27 and TRBJ2-7, with D unclear. The CDR3 totals 14 residues. From germline, CDR1 is MNHEY and CDR2 SMNVEV (reference sequence). With 5 bases removed from V and 2 bases from J, the gap between germline ends came to 13 bases. CDR3 DNA: TGTGCCAGCAGTATTGGGCAGCTGCCCTACGAGCAGTACTTC. This codes for CASSIGQLPYEQYF.

This clonotype came up once. V usage is TRBV12-3 or TRBV12-4 and J usage is TRBJ2-1; 9 positions agree with TRBD2. Trimming removed 6 bases from V and 3 bases from J; junction bases left unmatched: 6. The CDR3 has 15 residues. CDR3 residues: CASSPAGGHYNEQFF. The CDR3 region has the DNA TGTGCCAGCAGCCCTGCGGGGGGGCACTACAATGAGCAGTTCTTC.

The rearrangement joins TRBV16 to TRBJ1-5, with D hard to call. Germline values: CDR1 KGHSY, CDR2 FQNENV. This CDR3 has 15 amino acids. Trimming took 0 bases from V and 1 from J, leaving 7 bases between them. The DNA of the CDR3 is TGTGCCAGCAGCCAATCTCAAAGGAGCAATCAGCCCCAGCATTTT. Translated: CASSQSQRSNQPQHF.

CDR3 sequence: CSAIAGPFYNEQFF. The CDR3 nucleotides are TGCAGTGCTATAGCGGGACCTTTCTACAATGAGCAGTTCTTC. The chain has TRBV20-1 and TRBJ2-1; TRBD2 agrees at 8 bases. The CDR3 contains 14 residues. Germline V gene lookup returns CDR1 DFQATT and CDR2 SNEGSKA (reference sequence). After removal of 4 bases from V and 3 bases from J, the junction contained 5 bases not matched to a gene.

The chain's CDR3 is CASSLPQGTGELFF. The CDR3 DNA reads as TGTGCCAGCAGCTTACCGCAGGGCACCGGGGAGCTGTTTTTT. The chain employs TRBV7-9 and TRBJ2-2; possible D gene TRBD1, 5 bases. CDR1 and CDR2 from the germline V gene are SEHNR and FQNEAQ (reference sequence). The CDR3 spans 14 residues. Deletions cut 2 bases from V and 4 bases from J, with 8 bases between.

The chain couples TRBV29-1 to TRBJ1-2, with TRBD1 matching over 7 bases. The CDR3 runs 11 residues. V shed 6 bases and J 6 bases; nucleotides not matched to a gene: 4. CDR1 and CDR2 from the germline V gene are SQVTM and ANQGSEA. CDR3: CSVPQGDGYTF. CDR3 coding DNA: TGCAGCGTCCCCCAGGGGGATGGCTACACCTTC.

This rearrangement joins TRBV6-4 to TRBJ2-1, with D uncertain. V was pared by 0 bases and J by 4 bases, with 4 bases between. Germline lookup yields CDR1 MRHNA and CDR2 SNTAGT. The CDR3 has 13 residues. The CDR3 coding sequence is TGTGCCAGCAGTGACTCTGGGTACAATGAGCAGTTCTTC. Its translation is CASSDSGYNEQFF.

Worth noting for this clonotype: The junction and the germline gene differ at one end; a read error may be behind it. The chain uses TRBV29-1 and TRBJ1-1, with D maybe TRBD1 (6 bases). The CDR3 loop spans 11 amino acids. Germline values: CDR1 SQVTM, CDR2 ANQGSEA. CDR3 sequence reads: CSSQAGADAFF. The CDR3 nucleotides read TGCAGCTCCCAAGCAGGGGCTGATGCTTTCTTT. The whole variable domain, remainder taken from reference TRBV29-1 and TRBJ1-1, is SAVISQKPSRDICQRGTSLTIQCQVDSQVTMMFWYRQQPGQSLTLIATANQGSEATYESGFVIDKFPISRPNLTFSTLTVSNMSPEDSSIYLCSSQAGADAFFGQGTRLTVV.

The genes are TRBV4-1 and TRBJ1-6; no clear D gene. The germline gives CDR1 MGHRA, CDR2 YSYEKL. V shed 4 bases and J shed 9 bases, with 13 bases lying between them. The CDR3 sequence is 14 residues long. CDR3 nucleotides: TGCGCCAGCAGCCCGAGAGGGATCGGTTCACCCCTCCACTTT. Residues: CASSPRGIGSPLHF.

The chain recombines TRBV7-8 with TRBJ2-5; D not certain. This CDR3 contains 15 residues. V lost 1 base, J lost 5 bases, and 14 bases lay in between. The V gene's germline CDR1 is SGHVS and CDR2 FQNEAQ. DNA for the CDR3: TGTGCCAGCAGCTTAGGCCAAGCATCCTTGGAGACCCAGTACTTC. Amino acid sequence: CASSLGQASLETQYF.

V and J are TRBV7-2 and TRBJ2-5, with D uncertain. The CDR3 has 14 amino acids. Germline V lookup: CDR1 SGHTA, CDR2 FQGNSA. Trimming left V 2 bases short and J 8 bases short, with 15 bases between. CDR3 bases: TGTGCCAGCAGCTTATTTGTTGGAGATGAAACCCAGTACTTC. This sequence encodes CASSLFVGDETQYF. Supplemented by reference TRBV7-2 and TRBJ2-5, the full variable domain reads GAGVSQSPSNKVTEKGKDVELRCDPISGHTALYWYRQSLGQGLEFLIYFQGNSAPDKSGLPSDRFSAERTGGSVSTLTIQRTQQEDSAVYLCASSLFVGDETQYFGPGTRLLVL.